This T cell receptor beta chain was recorded in a study of T cell repertoires in cytomegalovirus infection. The V gene end was trimmed by 4 bases and the J gene end by 5 bases; junction bases not matched to a gene: 11. Germline values: CDR1 SGHVS, CDR2 FQNEAQ. The CDR3 spans 16 residues. TCRdb called the reads again in MiXCR, with one record for every CDR3 protein. The data show roughly 200,000 distinct CDR3 sequences, roughly a sixth seen once. The sequence derives from a human donor in good health (CMV status not recorded). Some clones in this sample may be carry-over from other donors' samples. Sequencing was done on a sample of CD8+ T cells from PBMCs. This chain connects TRBV7-8 to TRBJ2-3; 8 positions agree with TRBD1. CDR3 coding DNA: TGTGCCAGCAGCTCCCTCGGACAGGGAATCCTAGATACGCAGTATTTT. As protein: CASSSLGQGILDTQYF. The whole variable domain, remainder taken from reference TRBV7-8 and TRBJ2-3, is GAGVSQSPRYKVAKRGQDVALRCDPISGHVSLFWYQQALGQGPEFLTYFQNEAQLDKSGLPSDRFFAERPEGSVSTLKIQRTQQEDSAVYLCASSSLGQGILDTQYFGPGTRLTVL.